The entry below describes one T cell receptor (beta chain). This clonotype was observed a handful of times. The antigen it recognizes is unknown. No qualities accompany the bases; no much larger clone lies one base away. The CDR3, cysteine through phenylalanine, is 17 amino acids long. Only the CDR3 DNA stays, 51 bases, in frame from base 1. CDR1 WNHNN and CDR2 SYGVQD were looked up in the germline V gene (reference sequence). A distance of 20 bases separates the germline ends of V and J, which lose 6 bases and 0 bases respectively. Profiling of TCR beta VDJ combinations and CDR3 sequences used genomic DNA as the template. An Illumina HiSeq 2000 was used for TCR repertoire sequencing. The paper's data handling went like this. Repertoire assessment relied on Simpson's diversity index, CDR3 size and DJ length profiles, and TRBV/TRBJ rearrangement plots. The most abundant DNA sequence in the deep sequencing data was defined as the immunodominant clone. CDR3 amino acid sequences were checked for sharing across subjects and were also compared against the VDJdb database and published repertoires. The public reads were reprocessed in TCRdb via fastp at Q25 and MiXCR, keeping in-frame beta chains. Every distinct CDR3 protein forms one entry, paired with its most common genes and DNA. None of the V and J calls come from the authors' own analysis; TCRdb made them. This sample is represented by 180,000 or so distinct CDR3 sequences; approximately 48% of them were singletons. The top ten clones comprise about 1.7% of the sample.

The data were taken from a study of CD8+CD57+ T cells in acquired aplastic anemia (dated by TCRdb to the late 2010s). About the study as a whole: On average, sorted CD4+ and CD8+ cells yielded around 3.5 ug of extracted DNA, with a range of about 0.17 to 27.4 ug. CD8+CD57+ expansion was defined as frequency above the mean frequency observed in healthy subjects. What the study reported, not specific to this receptor: Over 25 CD8+ CDR3 sequences were found in both patients and controls but appeared to be highly expressed in patients and within the immunodominant clones of the patients. CD8+ Simpson's diversity did not differ significantly between patients and healthy controls (P=0.060).

The patients picked for sequencing were ones in whom flow cytometry had shown an expansion of CD8+CD57+ cells. Every patient had severe acquired aplastic anemia, diagnosed using the International Study of Aplastic Anemia and Agranulocytosis and Camitta criteria. No therapy had been received by the patients at the time of blood sampling. In the study, sorted CD4+ and CD8+ blood T cells from patients with severe aplastic anemia and from healthy subjects underwent deep sequencing of TCR repertoires. Patients were enrolled in the USA under clinicaltrials.gov protocols 00001620, 01623167, 00001397, 00071045, 00081523 and 00961064. Ficoll-Paque density gradient centrifugation was used to isolate peripheral blood mononuclear cells. CD4+ and CD8+ T cells were sorted by FACS or magnetic beads before DNA extraction.

Material for sequencing was sorted CD4+, CD8+, or CD8+CD57+ T cells (not recorded which) from PBMCs. The TCR originated in a human donor with aplastic anemia. The sequence links TRBV10-1 to TRBJ2-5, with the D call tentatively TRBD1 or TRBD2, each fitting 6 bases. The CDR3 reads CASSFGQLGDYQETQYF. The DNA sequence follows: TGCGCCAGCAGCTTCGGACAGCTAGGGGACTACCAAGAGACCCAGTACTTC.